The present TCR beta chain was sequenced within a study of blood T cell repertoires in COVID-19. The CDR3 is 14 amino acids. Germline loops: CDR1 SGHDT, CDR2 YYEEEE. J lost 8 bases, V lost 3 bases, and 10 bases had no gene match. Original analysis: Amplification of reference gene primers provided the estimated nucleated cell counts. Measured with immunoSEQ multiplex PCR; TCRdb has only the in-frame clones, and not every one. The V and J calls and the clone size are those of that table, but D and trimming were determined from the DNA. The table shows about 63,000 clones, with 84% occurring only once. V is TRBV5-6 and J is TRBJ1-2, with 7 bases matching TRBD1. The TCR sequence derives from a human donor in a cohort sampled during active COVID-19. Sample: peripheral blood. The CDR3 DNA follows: TGTGCCAGCAGCTGGGGACAGCCGTTCGTAGGCTACACCTTC. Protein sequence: CASSWGQPFVGYTF. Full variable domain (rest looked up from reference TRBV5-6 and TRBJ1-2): DAGVTQSPTHLIKTRGQQVTLRCSPKSGHDTVSWYQQALGQGPQFIFQYYEEEERQRGNFPDRFSGHQFPNYSSELNVNALLLGDSALYLCASSWGQPFVGYTFGSGTRLTVV.